This TCR beta chain was recovered during a study of OX40 agonist ivuxolimab in advanced cancers. Across the whole study: Ivuxolimab, an agonist antibody against OX40 (CD134), was given to patients.

The protocol was immunoSEQ multiplex PCR, while the TCRdb copy is restricted to in-frame clones and leaves out a portion. The sample records around 95,000 clones, approximately 90% being singletons. Blood sampling was done at baseline, cycle 4 day 1, and cycle 7 day 1. The CDR3 is 14 residues long. The ends were cut back, 1 base at V and 7 bases at J, with 11 bases in the middle. Germline CDR1 LGHNA, CDR2 YSLEER. The source material was CD4+ or CD8+ T cells sorted from blood, sampled in a trial of the OX40 agonist ivuxolimab. The receptor was isolated from an adult with an advanced solid tumor such as melanoma, head and neck, liver or kidney cancer. The V call is TRBV4-3, the J call TRBJ1-5; perhaps TRBD1 as D (5 bases). The CDR3 nucleotides are TGCGCCAGCAGCCAAGGAGGAAGGGGCCAGCCCCAGCATTTT. It specifies CASSQGGRGQPQHF.